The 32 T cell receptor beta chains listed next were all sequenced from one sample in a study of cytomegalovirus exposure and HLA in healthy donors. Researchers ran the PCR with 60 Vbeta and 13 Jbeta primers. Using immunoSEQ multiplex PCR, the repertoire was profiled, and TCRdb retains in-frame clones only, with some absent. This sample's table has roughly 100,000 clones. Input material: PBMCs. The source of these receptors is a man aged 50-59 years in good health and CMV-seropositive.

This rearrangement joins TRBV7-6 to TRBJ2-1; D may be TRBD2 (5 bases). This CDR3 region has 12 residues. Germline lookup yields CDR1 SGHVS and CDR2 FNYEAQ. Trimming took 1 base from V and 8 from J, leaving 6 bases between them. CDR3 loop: CASSLGGYEQFF. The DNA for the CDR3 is TGTGCCAGCAGCTTAGGAGGGTATGAGCAGTTCTTC.

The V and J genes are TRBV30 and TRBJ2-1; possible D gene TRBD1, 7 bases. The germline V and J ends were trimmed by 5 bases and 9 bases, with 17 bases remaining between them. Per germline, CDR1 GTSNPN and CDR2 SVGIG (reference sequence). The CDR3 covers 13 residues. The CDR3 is CAWETAQGGEQFF. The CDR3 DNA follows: TGTGCCTGGGAGACCGCCCAGGGGGGTGAGCAGTTCTTC.

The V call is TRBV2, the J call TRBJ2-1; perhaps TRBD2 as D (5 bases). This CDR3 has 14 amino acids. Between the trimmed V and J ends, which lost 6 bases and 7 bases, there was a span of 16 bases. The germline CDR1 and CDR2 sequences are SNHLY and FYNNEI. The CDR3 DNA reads TGTGCCAGCAGAGGGAGTATCAGTGGTAATGAGCAGTTCTTC. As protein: CASRGSISGNEQFF. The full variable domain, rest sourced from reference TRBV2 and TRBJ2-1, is EPEVTQTPSHQVTQMGQEVILRCVPISNHLYFYWYRQILGQKVEFLVSFYNNEISEKSEIFDDQFSVERPDGSNFTLKIRSTKLEDSAMYFCASRGSISGNEQFFGPGTRLTVL.

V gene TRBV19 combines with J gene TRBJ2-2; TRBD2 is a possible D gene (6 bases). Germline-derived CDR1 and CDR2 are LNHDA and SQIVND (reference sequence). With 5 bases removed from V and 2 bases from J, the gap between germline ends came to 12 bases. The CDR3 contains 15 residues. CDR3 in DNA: TGTGCCAGTAGTGTGCCGGGACTTAACACCGGGGAGCTGTTTTTT. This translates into CASSVPGLNTGELFF.

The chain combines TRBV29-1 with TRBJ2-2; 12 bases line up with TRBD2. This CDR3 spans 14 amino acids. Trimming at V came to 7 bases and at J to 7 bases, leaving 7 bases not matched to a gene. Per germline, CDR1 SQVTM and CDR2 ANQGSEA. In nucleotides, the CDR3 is TGCAGCGCTCGACTAGCGGGAGTGGTCGGGGAGCTGTTTTTT. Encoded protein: CSARLAGVVGELFF.

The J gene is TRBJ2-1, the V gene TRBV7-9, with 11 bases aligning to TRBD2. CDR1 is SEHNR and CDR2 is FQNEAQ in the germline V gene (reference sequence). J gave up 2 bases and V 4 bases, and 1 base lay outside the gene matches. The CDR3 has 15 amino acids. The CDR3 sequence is CASSSGLAAYNEQFF. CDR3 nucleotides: TGTGCCAGCAGCTCGGGACTAGCGGCCTACAATGAGCAGTTCTTC.

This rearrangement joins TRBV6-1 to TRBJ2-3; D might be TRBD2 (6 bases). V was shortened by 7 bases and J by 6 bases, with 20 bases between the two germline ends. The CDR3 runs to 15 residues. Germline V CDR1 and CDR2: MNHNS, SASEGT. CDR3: CASTNLLEGGDTQYF. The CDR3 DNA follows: TGTGCCAGCACCAACCTACTGGAGGGCGGGGATACGCAGTATTTT.

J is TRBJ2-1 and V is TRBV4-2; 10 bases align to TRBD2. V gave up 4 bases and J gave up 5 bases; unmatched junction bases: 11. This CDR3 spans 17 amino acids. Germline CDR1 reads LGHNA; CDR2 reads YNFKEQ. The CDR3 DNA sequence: TGTGCCAGCAGCCTCGCCACTTGGACTAGCGGCAACAATGAGCAGTTCTTC. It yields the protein CASSLATWTSGNNEQFF.

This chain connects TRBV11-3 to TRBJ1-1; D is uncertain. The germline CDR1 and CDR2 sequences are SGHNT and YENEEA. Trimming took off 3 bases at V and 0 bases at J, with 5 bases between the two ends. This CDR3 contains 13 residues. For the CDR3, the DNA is TGTGCCAGCAGCTTCGAGGTGAACACTGAAGCTTTCTTT. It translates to CASSFEVNTEAFF.

Written as DNA, the CDR3 is TGTGCCAGCAGTCCCGGACAGTACCAAGAGACCCAGTACTTC. The encoded protein is CASSPGQYQETQYF. The chain couples TRBV25-1 to TRBJ2-5; maybe TRBD1 (6 bases). CDR1 MGHDK and CDR2 SYGVNS come from the germline V gene. The CDR3 totals 14 residues. Trimming removed 5 bases at V and 0 bases at J, with 10 bases between.

As DNA, the CDR3 is TGCGCCAGCAGCGTAGCAGGGACAGGGAGAATGAACACTGAAGCTTTCTTT. Protein sequence: CASSVAGTGRMNTEAFF. V usage is TRBV5-1 and J usage is TRBJ1-1, with TRBD1 matching 9 bases. The CDR3 sequence is 17 residues long. Trimming took 4 bases from V and 0 from J; bases not matched to a gene: 10. Germline V lookup: CDR1 SGHRS, CDR2 YFSETQ.

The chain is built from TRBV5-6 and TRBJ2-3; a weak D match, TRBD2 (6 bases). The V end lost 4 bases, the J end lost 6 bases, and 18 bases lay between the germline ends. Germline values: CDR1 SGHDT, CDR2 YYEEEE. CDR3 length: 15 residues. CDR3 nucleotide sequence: TGTGCCAGCAGCCCGGGCCCACTAGCAGGGGATACGCAGTATTTT. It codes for CASSPGPLAGDTQYF.

In nucleotides, the CDR3 is TGTGCCAGCAGTGACGTATACTACGAGCAGTACGTC. Residues: CASSDVYYEQYV. The chain joins TRBV2 to TRBJ2-7; no firm D call. The CDR3 is made up of 12 amino acids. The V and J ends lost 3 bases and 3 bases respectively, with 6 bases between them. Germline values: CDR1 SNHLY, CDR2 FYNNEI.

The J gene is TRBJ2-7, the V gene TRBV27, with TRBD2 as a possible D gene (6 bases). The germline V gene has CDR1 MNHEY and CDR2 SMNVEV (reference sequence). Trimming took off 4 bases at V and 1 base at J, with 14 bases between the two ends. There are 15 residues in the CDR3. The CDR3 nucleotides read TGTGCCAGCAGTTCCCACGGGGGTGGGTCCTACGAGCAGTACTTC. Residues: CASSSHGGGSYEQYF.

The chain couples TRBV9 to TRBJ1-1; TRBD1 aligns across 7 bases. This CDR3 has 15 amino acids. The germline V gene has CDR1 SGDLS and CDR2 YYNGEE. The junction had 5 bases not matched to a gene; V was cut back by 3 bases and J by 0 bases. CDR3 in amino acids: CASSARQGMNTEAFF. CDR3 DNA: TGTGCCAGCAGCGCTAGACAGGGTATGAACACTGAAGCTTTCTTT.

The CDR3 DNA reads TGTGCCAGCAGCCCGAGCGGGATGGGTGAGCAGTTCTTC. Amino acids: CASSPSGMGEQFF. The V and J genes are TRBV11-2 and TRBJ2-1; 7 bases agree with TRBD2. Trimming cost V 5 bases and J 9 bases; bases outside gene matches: 7. This CDR3 contains 13 residues. Germline CDR1 SGHAT, CDR2 FQNNGV.

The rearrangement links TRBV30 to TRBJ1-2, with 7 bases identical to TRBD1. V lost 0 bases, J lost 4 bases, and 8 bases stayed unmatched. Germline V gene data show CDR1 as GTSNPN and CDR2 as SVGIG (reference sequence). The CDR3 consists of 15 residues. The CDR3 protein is CAWSVGAGQLYGYTF. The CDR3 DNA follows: TGTGCCTGGAGTGTAGGTGCGGGACAGCTCTATGGCTACACCTTC.

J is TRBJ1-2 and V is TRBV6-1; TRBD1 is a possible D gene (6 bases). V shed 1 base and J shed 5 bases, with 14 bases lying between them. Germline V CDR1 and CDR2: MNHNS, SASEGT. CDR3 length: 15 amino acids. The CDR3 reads CASSEGTALKYGYTF. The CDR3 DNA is TGTGCCAGCAGTGAAGGGACAGCCCTGAAATATGGCTACACCTTC.

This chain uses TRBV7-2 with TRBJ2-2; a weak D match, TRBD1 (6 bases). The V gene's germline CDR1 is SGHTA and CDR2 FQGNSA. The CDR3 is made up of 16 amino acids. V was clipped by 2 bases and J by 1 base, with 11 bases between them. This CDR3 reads CASSLRGFQNTGELFF. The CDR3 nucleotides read TGTGCCAGCAGCTTAAGGGGGTTTCAGAACACCGGGGAGCTGTTTTTT.

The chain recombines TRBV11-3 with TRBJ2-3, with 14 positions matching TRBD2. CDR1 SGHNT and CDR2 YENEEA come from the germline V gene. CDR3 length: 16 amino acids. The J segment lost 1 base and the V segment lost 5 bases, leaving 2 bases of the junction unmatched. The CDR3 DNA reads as TGTGCCAGCAGCCCGGGACTAGCGGGAGGCACAGATACGCAGTATTTT. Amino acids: CASSPGLAGGTDTQYF.

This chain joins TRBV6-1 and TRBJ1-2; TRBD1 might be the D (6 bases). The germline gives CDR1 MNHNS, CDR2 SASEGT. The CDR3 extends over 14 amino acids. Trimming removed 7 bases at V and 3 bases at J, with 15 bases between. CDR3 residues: CASMGGASYYGYTF. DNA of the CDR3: TGTGCCAGCATGGGGGGGGCGTCCTACTATGGCTACACCTTC.

The CDR3 reads CASSSDYTGPHGYTF. CDR3 in DNA: TGTGCCAGCAGTTCCGACTATACAGGGCCCCATGGCTACACCTTC. The chain has TRBV6-5 and TRBJ1-2; maybe TRBD1 (6 bases). The ends were cut back, 4 bases at V and 6 bases at J, with 18 bases in the middle. CDR1 is MNHEY, CDR2 SVGAGI, per germline. The CDR3 has 15 amino acids.

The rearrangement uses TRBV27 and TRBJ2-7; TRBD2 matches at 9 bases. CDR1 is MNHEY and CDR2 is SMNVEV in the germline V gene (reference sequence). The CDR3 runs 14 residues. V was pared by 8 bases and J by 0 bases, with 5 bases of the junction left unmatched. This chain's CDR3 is CASSSGIASYEQYF. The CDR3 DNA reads TGTGCCAGCTCTAGCGGGATTGCCTCCTACGAGCAGTACTTC.

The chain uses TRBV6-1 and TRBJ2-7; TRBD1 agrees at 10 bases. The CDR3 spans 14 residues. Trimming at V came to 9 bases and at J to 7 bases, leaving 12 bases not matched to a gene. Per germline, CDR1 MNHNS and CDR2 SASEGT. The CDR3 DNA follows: TGTGCCAGTAAACCGGGACAGGGGACGGATGAGCAGTACTTC. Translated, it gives CASKPGQGTDEQYF.

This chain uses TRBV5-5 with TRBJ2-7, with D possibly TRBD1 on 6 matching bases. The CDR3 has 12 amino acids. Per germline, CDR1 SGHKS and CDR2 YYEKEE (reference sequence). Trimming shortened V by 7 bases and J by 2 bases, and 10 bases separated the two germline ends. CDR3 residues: CASGGGPYEQYF. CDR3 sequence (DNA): TGTGCCAGCGGGGGCGGCCCCTACGAGCAGTACTTC.

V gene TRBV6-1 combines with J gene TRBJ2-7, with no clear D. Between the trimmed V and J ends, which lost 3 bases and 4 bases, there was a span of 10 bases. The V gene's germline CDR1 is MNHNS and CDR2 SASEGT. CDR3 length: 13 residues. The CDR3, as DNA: TGTGCCAGCAGTGATACTCCCCGATACGAGCAGTACTTC. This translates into CASSDTPRYEQYF.

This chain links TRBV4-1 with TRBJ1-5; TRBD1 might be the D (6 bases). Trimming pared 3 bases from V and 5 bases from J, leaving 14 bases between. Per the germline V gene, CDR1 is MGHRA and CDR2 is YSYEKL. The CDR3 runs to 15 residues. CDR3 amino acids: CASSQAPGAYQPQHF. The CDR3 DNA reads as TGCGCCAGCAGCCAGGCCCCAGGGGCATATCAGCCCCAGCATTTT.

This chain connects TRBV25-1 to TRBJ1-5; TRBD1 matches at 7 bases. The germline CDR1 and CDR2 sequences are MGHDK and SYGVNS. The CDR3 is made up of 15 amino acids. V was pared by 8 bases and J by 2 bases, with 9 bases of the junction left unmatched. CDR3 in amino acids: CASGDRSFGNQPQHF. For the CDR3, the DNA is TGTGCCAGCGGGGACAGATCCTTTGGCAATCAGCCCCAGCATTTT.

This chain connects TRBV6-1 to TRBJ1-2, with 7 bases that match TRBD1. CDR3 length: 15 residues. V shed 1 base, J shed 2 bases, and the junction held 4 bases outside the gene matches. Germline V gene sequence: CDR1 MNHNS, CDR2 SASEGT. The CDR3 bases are TGTGCCAGCAGTGAAGGGGAAGGGGGCAACTATGGCTACACCTTC. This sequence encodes CASSEGEGGNYGYTF.

The CDR3 nucleotides are TGTGCCAGCAGTGAAGAAACAGACAATGAGCAGTTCTTC. Encoded protein: CASSEETDNEQFF. The chain combines TRBV2 with TRBJ2-1; D not resolved. V shed 1 base and J shed 5 bases, with 6 bases lying between them. The CDR3 totals 13 residues. Germline assignment: CDR1 SNHLY and CDR2 FYNNEI.

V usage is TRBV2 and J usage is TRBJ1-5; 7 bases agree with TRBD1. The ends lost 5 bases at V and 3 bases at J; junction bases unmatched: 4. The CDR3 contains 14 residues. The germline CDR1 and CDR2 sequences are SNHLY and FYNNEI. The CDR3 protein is CASSKTGSNQPQHF. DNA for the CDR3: TGTGCCAGCAGTAAGACAGGGTCCAATCAGCCCCAGCATTTT.

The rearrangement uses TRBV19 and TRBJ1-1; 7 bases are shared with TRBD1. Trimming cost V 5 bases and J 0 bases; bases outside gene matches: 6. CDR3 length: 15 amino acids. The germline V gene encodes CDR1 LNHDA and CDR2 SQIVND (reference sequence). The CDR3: CASSSGQLMNTEAFF. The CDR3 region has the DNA TGTGCCAGTAGTTCGGGACAGCTCATGAACACTGAAGCTTTCTTT.